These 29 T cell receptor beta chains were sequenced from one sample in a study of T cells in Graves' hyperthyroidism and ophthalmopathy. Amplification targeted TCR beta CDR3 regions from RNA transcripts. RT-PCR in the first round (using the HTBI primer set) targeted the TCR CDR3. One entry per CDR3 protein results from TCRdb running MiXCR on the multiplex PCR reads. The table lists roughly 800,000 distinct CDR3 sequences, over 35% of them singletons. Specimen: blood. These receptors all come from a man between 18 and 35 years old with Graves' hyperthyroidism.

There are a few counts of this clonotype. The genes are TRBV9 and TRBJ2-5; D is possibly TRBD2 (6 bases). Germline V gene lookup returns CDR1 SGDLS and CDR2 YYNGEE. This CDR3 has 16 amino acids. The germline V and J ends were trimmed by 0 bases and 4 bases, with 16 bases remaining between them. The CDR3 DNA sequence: TGTGCCAGCAGCGTAGAAGGCGCGGGGTCAGGAGAGACCCAGTACTTC. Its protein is CASSVEGAGSGETQYF.

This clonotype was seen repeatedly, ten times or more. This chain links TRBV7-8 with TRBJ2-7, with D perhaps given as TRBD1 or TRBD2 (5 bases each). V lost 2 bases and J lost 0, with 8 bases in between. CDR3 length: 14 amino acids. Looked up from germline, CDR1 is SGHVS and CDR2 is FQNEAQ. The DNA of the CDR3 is TGTGCCAGCAGCTTACACGGGACCTCCTACGAGCAGTACTTC. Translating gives CASSLHGTSYEQYF.

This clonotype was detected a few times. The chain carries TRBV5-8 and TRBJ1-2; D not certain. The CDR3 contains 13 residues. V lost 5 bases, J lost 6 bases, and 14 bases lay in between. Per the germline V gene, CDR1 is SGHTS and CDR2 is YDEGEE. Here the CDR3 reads CASRADVKDGYTF. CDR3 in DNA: TGTGCCAGCAGGGCGGACGTAAAGGATGGCTACACCTTC.

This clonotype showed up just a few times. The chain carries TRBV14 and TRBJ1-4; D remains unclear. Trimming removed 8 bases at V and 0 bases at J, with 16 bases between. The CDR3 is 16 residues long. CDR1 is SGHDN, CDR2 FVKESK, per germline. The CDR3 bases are TGTGCCAGCCTTTGGCAGACTCGCGCAACTAATGAAAAACTGTTTTTT. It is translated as CASLWQTRATNEKLFF.

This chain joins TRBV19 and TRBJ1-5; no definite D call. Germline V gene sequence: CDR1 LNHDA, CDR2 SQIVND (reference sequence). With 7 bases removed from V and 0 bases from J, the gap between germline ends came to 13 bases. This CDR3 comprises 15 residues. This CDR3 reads CASNPAGYSNQPQHF. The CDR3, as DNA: TGTGCCAGTAACCCAGCAGGTTATAGCAATCAGCCCCAGCATTTT.

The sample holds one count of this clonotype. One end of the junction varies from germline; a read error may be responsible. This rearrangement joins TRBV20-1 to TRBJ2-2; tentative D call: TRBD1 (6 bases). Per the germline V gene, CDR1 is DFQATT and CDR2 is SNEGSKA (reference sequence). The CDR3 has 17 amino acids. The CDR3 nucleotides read TGCAGTGCTTCAGACCCGGACACCTTAGGGGACACTGGGGAGCTGTTTTTT. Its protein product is CSASDPDTLGDTGELFF.

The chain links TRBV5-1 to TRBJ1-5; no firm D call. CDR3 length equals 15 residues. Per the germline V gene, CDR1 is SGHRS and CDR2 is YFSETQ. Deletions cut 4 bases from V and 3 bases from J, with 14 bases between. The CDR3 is CASSPTDGINQPQHF. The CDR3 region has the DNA TGCGCCAGCAGCCCCACGGACGGCATCAATCAGCCCCAGCATTTT.

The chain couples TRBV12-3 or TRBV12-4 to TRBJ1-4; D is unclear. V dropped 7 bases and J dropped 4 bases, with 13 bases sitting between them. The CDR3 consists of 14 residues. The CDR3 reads CASTFSLGNEKLFF. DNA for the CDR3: TGTGCCAGCACCTTCTCACTAGGTAATGAAAAACTGTTTTTT.

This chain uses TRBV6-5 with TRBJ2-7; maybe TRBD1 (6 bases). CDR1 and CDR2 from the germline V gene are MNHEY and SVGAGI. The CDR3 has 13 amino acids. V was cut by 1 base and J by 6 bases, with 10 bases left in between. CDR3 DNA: TGTGCCAGCAGTTACTTAACAGGGAGCGAGCAGTACTTC. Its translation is CASSYLTGSEQYF.

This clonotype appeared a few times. The CDR3 region is CASSSGDGRNQPQHF. The CDR3 DNA sequence: TGTGCCAGCAGCTCCGGGGACGGTAGAAATCAGCCCCAGCATTTT. The chain uses TRBV7-8 and TRBJ1-5; D may be TRBD1 (5 bases). The germline gives CDR1 SGHVS, CDR2 FQNEAQ. CDR3 size: 15 residues. The V and J ends lost 4 bases and 4 bases respectively, with 14 bases between them.

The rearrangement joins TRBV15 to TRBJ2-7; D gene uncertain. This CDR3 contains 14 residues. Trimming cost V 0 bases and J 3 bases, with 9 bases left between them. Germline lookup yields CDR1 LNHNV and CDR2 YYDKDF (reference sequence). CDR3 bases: TGTGCCACCAGCAGAGACACCAGCCTCTACGAGCAGTACTTC. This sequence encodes CATSRDTSLYEQYF.

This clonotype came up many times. Here the CDR3 DNA reads TGTGCCACCTCCCTGGACAGTAATTCACCCCTCCACTTT. It is translated as CATSLDSNSPLHF. The genes are TRBV2 and TRBJ1-6; D perhaps matches TRBD1 (6 bases). Between the trimmed V and J ends, which lost 10 bases and 6 bases, there was a span of 13 bases. The CDR3 consists of 13 residues. Germline V gene data show CDR1 as SNHLY and CDR2 as FYNNEI.

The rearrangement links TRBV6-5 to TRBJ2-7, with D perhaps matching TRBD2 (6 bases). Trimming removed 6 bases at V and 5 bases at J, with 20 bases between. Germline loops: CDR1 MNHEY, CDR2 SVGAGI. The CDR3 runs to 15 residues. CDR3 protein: CASRRPGLRNNEQYF. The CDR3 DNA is TGTGCCAGCAGGCGACCGGGACTCCGTAACAACGAGCAGTACTTC.

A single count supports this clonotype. The CDR3 sequence: CASRPTGGNQPQHF. In nucleotides, the CDR3 is TGTGCCAGCAGGCCTACGGGAGGTAATCAGCCCCAGCATTTT. The chain has TRBV12-3 or TRBV12-4 and TRBJ1-5; D is unclear. V lost 6 bases, J lost 4 bases, and 13 bases lay in between. The length of the CDR3 is 14 residues.

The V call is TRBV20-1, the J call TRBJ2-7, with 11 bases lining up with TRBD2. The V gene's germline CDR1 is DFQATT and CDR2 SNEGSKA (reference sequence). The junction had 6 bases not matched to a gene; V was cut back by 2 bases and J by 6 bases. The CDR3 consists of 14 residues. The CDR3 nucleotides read TGCAGTGCTAGAACTAGCGGGAGTCGTAGCGAGCAGTACTTC. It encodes CSARTSGSRSEQYF.

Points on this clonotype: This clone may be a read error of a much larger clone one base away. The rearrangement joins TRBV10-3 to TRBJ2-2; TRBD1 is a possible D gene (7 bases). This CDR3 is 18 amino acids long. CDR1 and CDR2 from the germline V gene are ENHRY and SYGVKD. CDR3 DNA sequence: TGTGCCATCAGTGACGCGCAACTTGGACAGGTGACCACCGGGGGGCTGTTTTTT. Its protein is CAISDAQLGQVTTGGLFF.

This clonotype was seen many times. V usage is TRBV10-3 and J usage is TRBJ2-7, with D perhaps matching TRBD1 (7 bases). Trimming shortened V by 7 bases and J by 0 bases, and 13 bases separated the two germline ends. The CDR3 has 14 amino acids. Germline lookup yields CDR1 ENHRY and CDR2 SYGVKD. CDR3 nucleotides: TGTGCCATCACTCCAGGGGGGAGCTCCTACGAGCAGTACTTC. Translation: CAITPGGSSYEQYF.

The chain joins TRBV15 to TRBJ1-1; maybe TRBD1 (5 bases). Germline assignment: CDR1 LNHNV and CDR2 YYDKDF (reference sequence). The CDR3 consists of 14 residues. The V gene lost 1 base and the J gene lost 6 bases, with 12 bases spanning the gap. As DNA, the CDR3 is TGTGCCACCAGCAGAGGCGGGGTGGGGGCTGAAGCTTTCTTT. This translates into CATSRGGVGAEAFF. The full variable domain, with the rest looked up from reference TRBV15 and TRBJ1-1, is DAMVIQNPRYQVTQFGKPVTLSCSQTLNHNVMYWYQQKSSQAPKLLFHYYDKDFNNEADTPDNFQSRRPNTSFCFLDIRSPGLGDTAMYLCATSRGGVGAEAFFGQGTRLTVV.

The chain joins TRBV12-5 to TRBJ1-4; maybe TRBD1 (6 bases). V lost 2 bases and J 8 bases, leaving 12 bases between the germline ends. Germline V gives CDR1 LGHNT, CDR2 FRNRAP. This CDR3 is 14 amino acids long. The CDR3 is CASGLLGGEEKLFF. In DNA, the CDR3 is TGTGCTAGTGGTTTGTTAGGGGGGGAAGAAAAACTGTTTTTT.

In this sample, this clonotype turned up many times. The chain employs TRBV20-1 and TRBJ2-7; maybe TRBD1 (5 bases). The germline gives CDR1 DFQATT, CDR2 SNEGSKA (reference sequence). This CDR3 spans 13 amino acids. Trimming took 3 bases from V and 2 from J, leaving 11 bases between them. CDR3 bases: TGCAGTGCTAGTGGGCAGGGTCCCTACGAGCAGTACTTC. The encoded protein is CSASGQGPYEQYF.

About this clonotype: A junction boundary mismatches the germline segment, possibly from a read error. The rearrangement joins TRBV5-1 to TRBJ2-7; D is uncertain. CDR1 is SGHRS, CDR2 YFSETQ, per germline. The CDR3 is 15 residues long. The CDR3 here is CASSLAPTGSYEQYF. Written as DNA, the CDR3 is TGTGCCAGCAGCTTGGCTCCCACGGGCTCCTACGAGCAGTACTTC. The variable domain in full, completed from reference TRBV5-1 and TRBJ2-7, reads KAGVTQTPRYLIKTRGQQVTLSCSPISGHRSVSWYQQTPGQGLQFLFEYFSETQRNKGNFPGRFSGRQFSNSRSEMNVSTLELGDSALYLCASSLAPTGSYEQYFGPGTRLTVT.

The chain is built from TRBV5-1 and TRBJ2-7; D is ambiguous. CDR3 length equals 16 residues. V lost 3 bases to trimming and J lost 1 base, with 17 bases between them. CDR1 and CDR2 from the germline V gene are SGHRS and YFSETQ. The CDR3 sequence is CASSYHTMTPSYEQYF. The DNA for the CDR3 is TGCGCCAGCAGCTACCATACTATGACACCTTCCTACGAGCAGTACTTC. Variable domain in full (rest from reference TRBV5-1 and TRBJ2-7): KAGVTQTPRYLIKTRGQQVTLSCSPISGHRSVSWYQQTPGQGLQFLFEYFSETQRNKGNFPGRFSGRQFSNSRSEMNVSTLELGDSALYLCASSYHTMTPSYEQYFGPGTRLTVT.

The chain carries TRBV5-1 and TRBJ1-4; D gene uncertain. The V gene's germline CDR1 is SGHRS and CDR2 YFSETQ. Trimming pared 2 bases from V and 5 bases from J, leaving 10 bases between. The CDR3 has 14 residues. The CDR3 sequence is CASSLDGSNEKLFF. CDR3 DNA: TGCGCCAGCAGCTTAGACGGATCAAATGAAAAACTGTTTTTT. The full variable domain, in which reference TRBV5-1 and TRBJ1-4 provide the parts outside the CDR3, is KAGVTQTPRYLIKTRGQQVTLSCSPISGHRSVSWYQQTPGQGLQFLFEYFSETQRNKGNFPGRFSGRQFSNSRSEMNVSTLELGDSALYLCASSLDGSNEKLFFGSGTQLSVL.

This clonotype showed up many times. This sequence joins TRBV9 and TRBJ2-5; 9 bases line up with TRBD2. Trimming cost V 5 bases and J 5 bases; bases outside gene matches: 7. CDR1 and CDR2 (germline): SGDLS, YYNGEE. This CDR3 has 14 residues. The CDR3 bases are TGTGCCAGCAGTTTAGCGGGAGCCGACGAGACCCAGTACTTC. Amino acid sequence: CASSLAGADETQYF. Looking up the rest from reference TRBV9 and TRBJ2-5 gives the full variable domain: DSGVTQTPKHLITATGQRVTLRCSPRSGDLSVYWYQQSLDQGLQFLIQYYNGEERAKGNILERFSAQQFPDLHSELNLSSLELGDSALYFCASSLAGADETQYFGPGTRLLVL.

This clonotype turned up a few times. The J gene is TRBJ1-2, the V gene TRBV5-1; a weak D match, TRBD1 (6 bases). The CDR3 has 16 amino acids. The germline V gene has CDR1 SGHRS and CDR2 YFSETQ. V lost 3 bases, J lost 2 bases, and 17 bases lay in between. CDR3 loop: CASSSPEGGANYGYTF. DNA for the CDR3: TGCGCCAGCAGCTCCCCAGAAGGGGGTGCGAACTATGGCTACACCTTC.

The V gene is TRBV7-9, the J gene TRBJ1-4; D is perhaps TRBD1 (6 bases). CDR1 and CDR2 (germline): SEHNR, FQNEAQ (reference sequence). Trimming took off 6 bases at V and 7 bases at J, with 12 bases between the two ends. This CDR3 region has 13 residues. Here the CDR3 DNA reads TGTGCCAGCAGGGCAGGGGTGTTTGAAAAACTGTTTTTT. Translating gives CASRAGVFEKLFF.

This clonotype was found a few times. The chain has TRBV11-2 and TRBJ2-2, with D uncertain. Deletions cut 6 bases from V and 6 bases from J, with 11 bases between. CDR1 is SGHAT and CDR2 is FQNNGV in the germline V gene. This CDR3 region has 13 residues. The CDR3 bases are TGTGCCAGCAGTATAAGAGGCGCCGGGGAGCTGTTTTTT. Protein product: CASSIRGAGELFF.

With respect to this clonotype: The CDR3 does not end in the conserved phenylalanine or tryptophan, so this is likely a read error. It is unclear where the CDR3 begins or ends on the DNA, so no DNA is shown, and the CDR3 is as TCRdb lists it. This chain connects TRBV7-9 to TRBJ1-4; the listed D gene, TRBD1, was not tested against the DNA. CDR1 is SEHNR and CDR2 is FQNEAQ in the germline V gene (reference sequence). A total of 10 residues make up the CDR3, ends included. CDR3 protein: CASSDGGLGI.

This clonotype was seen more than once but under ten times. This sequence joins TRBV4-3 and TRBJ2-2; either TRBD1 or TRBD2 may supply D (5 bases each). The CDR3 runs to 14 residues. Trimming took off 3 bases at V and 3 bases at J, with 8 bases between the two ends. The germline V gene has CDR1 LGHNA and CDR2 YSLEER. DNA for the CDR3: TGCGCCAGCAGCCAGGGACCACACACCGGGGAGCTGTTTTTT. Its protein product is CASSQGPHTGELFF.